Here is one T cell receptor (beta chain) with its context. Its antigen is unidentified. This sample is drawn from a study of T cells in Graves' hyperthyroidism and ophthalmopathy. Across the whole study: Peripheral blood specimens were obtained at initial diagnosis, prior to any treatment.

Study findings and constraints: Blood shared most expanded thyroid clonotypes above 0.001.

The CDR3 is 14 amino acids. V lost 3 bases and J lost 5, with 11 bases in between. RNA transcripts provided the source from which TCR beta CDR3 regions were amplified. A first-round RT-PCR of the TCR CDR3 used the HTBI primer set. Via MiXCR, TCRdb re-called the multiplex PCR reads, giving one row per CDR3 protein. The sample comprises approximately 400,000 distinct CDR3 sequences, roughly 12% of which are singletons, and less than 25% rests with the top ten. Sequenced material: blood. This chain uses TRBV12-3 or TRBV12-4 with TRBJ1-5; possibly TRBD1 for D (6 bases). This clonotype was sampled from a man aged 25 to 40 with Graves' hyperthyroidism that later progressed to Graves' ophthalmopathy. Here the CDR3 reads CASSFQGRDQPQHF. The CDR3 coding sequence is TGTGCCAGCAGTTTCCAGGGGAGGGATCAGCCCCAGCATTTT.